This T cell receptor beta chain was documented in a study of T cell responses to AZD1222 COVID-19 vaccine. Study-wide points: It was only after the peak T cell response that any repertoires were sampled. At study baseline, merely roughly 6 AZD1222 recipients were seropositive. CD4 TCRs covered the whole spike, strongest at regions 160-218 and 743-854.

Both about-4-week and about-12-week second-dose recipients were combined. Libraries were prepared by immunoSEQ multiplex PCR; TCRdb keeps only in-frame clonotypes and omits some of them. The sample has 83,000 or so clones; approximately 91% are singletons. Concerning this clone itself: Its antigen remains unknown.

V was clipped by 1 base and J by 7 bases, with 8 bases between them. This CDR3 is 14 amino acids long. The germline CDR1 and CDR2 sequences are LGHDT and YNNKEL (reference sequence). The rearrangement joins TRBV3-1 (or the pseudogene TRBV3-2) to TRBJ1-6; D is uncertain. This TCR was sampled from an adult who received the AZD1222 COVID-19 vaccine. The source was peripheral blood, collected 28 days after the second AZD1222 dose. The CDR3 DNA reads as TGTGCCAGCAGCCAAGCGTACAGAAATTCACCCCTCCACTTT. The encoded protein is CASSQAYRNSPLHF.